The next 13 T cell receptor beta chains were all read from a single sample in a study of beta chain features in type 1 diabetes. cDNA synthesis used the whole RNA isolate, giving expressed TCRB sequences. Only in-frame clones appear in the TCRdb table, and some are missing; sequencing was by immunoSEQ multiplex PCR. The sample holds about 900,000 clones, about a sixth seen once. The sequenced sample consisted of naive CD4+ T cells from blood. These receptors all stem from a woman aged 18-35 years in good health.

This clone was seen a few times. This rearrangement joins TRBV5-1 to TRBJ1-5, with D unclear. V lost 4 bases, J lost 7 bases, and 12 bases lay in between. Germline V gene sequence: CDR1 SGHRS, CDR2 YFSETQ. CDR3 length: 13 residues. CDR3 in amino acids: CASSEEGNQPQHF. The DNA of the CDR3 is TGCGCCAGCAGCGAGGAAGGGAACCAGCCCCAGCATTTT.

A single count supports this clone. CDR3: CASSQDMGLAVSEQYF. CDR3 nucleotide sequence: TGTGCCAGCAGCCAAGACATGGGACTAGCGGTTTCCGAGCAGTACTTC. The rearrangement joins TRBV4-2 to TRBJ2-7; 11 bases map to TRBD2. V lost 0 bases, J lost 6 bases, and 7 bases stayed unmatched. This CDR3 region has 16 residues. Per the germline V gene, CDR1 is LGHNA and CDR2 is YNFKEQ.

Details on this clone: The sample has other DNA sequences that encode this CDR3 too. The chain couples TRBV7-2 to TRBJ2-7; 8 bases are shared with TRBD1. Germline V gene sequence: CDR1 SGHTA, CDR2 FQGNSA. The V and J ends lost 4 bases and 6 bases, in that order; junction bases with no gene match: 5. CDR3 length: 13 amino acids. Written as DNA, the CDR3 is TGTGCCAGCAGCTCGCGACAGGGGCTCGAGCAGTACTTC. This gives the protein CASSSRQGLEQYF.

This chain uses TRBV10-2 with TRBJ2-7; D may match TRBD1 or TRBD2 (5 bases each). Trimming took off 3 bases at V and 1 base at J, with 10 bases between the two ends. Germline V lookup: CDR1 WSHSY, CDR2 SAAADI. This CDR3 is 14 amino acids long. The CDR3: CASSDGDRSYEQYF. CDR3 bases: TGCGCCAGCAGTGACGGGGACCGGTCCTACGAGCAGTACTTC.

This clone was counted between two and nine times. The chain couples TRBV9 to TRBJ2-3; weak D call: TRBD1 (5 bases). Germline-derived CDR1 and CDR2 are SGDLS and YYNGEE. This CDR3 has 15 amino acids. Trimming removed 0 bases from V and 4 bases from J, with 12 bases in between. The CDR3 DNA reads TGTGCCAGCAGCGTAGCAGGGTTTAGTGCAGATACGCAGTATTTT. The encoded protein is CASSVAGFSADTQYF.

The chain is built from TRBV7-3 and TRBJ1-1; D is undetermined. V lost 3 bases and J 0 bases, leaving 14 bases between the germline ends. Per the germline V gene, CDR1 is SGHTA and CDR2 is FQGTGA. This CDR3 spans 16 amino acids. The CDR3 sequence is CASSLDRAAMNTEAFF. CDR3 bases: TGTGCCAGCAGCTTGGATCGGGCAGCCATGAACACTGAAGCTTTCTTT.

This clone was seen only a few times. The CDR3: CASSLLPSGSNEQFF. The CDR3 DNA is TGTGCCAGCAGCTTACTCCCTAGCGGGAGCAATGAGCAGTTCTTC. This chain uses TRBV7-3 with TRBJ2-1; 10 bases are a match to TRBD2. The CDR3 runs to 15 residues. With V trimmed by 2 bases and J by 6 bases, 4 bases remained unmatched. CDR1 and CDR2 (germline): SGHTA, FQGTGA.

In this sample, this clone turned up a few times. The chain employs TRBV29-1 and TRBJ2-7; no clear D gene. V lost 5 bases and J lost 1, with 18 bases in between. The CDR3 is 15 amino acids. Looked up from germline, CDR1 is SQVTM and CDR2 is ANQGSEA. The CDR3 loop reads CSVSTYAVESYEQYF. Here the CDR3 DNA reads TGCAGCGTTTCTACCTACGCCGTGGAGTCCTACGAGCAGTACTTC.

Only a few counts were recorded for this clone. The chain has TRBV27 and TRBJ2-7; D is unresolved. The V end was cut by 7 bases, the J end by 3 bases, with 13 bases between. CDR1 is MNHEY and CDR2 is SMNVEV in the germline V gene (reference sequence). The CDR3 is 13 residues long. The CDR3 DNA follows: TGTGCCAGCATGACTCTAGGCGACTACGAGCAGTACTTC. Protein product: CASMTLGDYEQYF.

This rearrangement joins TRBV6-6 to TRBJ2-5; D gene ambiguous. V was cut by 6 bases and J by 1 base, with 12 bases left in between. CDR1 and CDR2 (germline): MNHNY, SVGAGI (reference sequence). CDR3 length: 14 amino acids. CDR3 loop: CASRNSRSQETQYF. The CDR3 nucleotides are TGTGCCAGCAGGAATAGCAGGAGCCAAGAGACCCAGTACTTC.

The chain is built from TRBV7-3 and TRBJ2-6; no clear D gene. Germline CDR1 is SGHTA and CDR2 is FQGTGA. The length of the CDR3 is 15 residues. V lost 5 bases and J lost 0, with 8 bases in between. CDR3 in DNA: TGTGCCAGCAGCCCTGACTTCTCTGGGGCCAACGTCCTGACTTTC. Protein product: CASSPDFSGANVLTF.

The chain links TRBV5-4 to TRBJ2-6; D is unclear. V lost 3 bases, J lost 2 bases, and 12 bases lay in between. This CDR3 is built from 16 residues. Germline V lookup: CDR1 SGHNT, CDR2 YYREEE (reference sequence). The chain's CDR3 is CASSSNLGAGANVLTF. CDR3 nucleotides: TGTGCCAGCAGCTCAAATCTCGGCGCTGGGGCCAACGTCCTGACTTTC.

With respect to this clone: Sequence at one end of the junction differs from germline and may be a read error. The chain is built from TRBV19 and TRBJ1-5; 7 bases are shared with TRBD1. The CDR3 spans 14 residues. Germline CDR1 is LNHDA and CDR2 is SQIVND (reference sequence). In nucleotides, the CDR3 is TGTGCCAGTAGTCTAGACAGGGGCAATCAGCCCCAGCATTTT. It yields the protein CASSLDRGNQPQHF.